The 24 T cell receptor beta chains listed next were all sequenced from one sample in a study of shared clonotypes between healthy human individuals (dated by TCRdb to about 2020). The library was prepared using the immunoSEQ multiplex PCR assay. The immuneACCESS repertoire file appears here via TCRdb, limited to in-frame rearrangements. These files lack a portion of the clones; in checked studies, under half of the deficit traces to unresolved V genes, and the cause of the others is not known. The table for this sample lists more than 400,000 clones; 90% to 97% of them were counted only once. The ten top clones hold about 0.064% of the sample. Sequenced input: naive CD4+ T cells sorted from blood. This specimen's cell subset or site label, per the study, means: CD45RA+ positively selected. All receptors come from a woman under 40 in good health.

The CDR3 DNA reads TGTGCCAGCAGCTTAGGGGGGACAGGGGACCCCTACGAGCAGTACTTC. Translation: CASSLGGTGDPYEQYF. The chain couples TRBV7-9 to TRBJ2-5, with 10 nucleotides matching TRBD1. The end of the DNA aligns better with TRBJ2-7, so the J call may be wrong. The CDR3 has 16 residues. Germline V gene lookup returns CDR1 SEHNR and CDR2 FQNEAQ (reference sequence).

The rearrangement uses TRBV9 and TRBJ1-3, with a possible D match to TRBD1 (6 bases). CDR3 length: 15 amino acids. V was pared by 3 bases and J by 0 bases, with 10 bases between. The germline V gene has CDR1 SGDLS and CDR2 YYNGEE. CDR3 bases: TGTGCCAGCAGCGGCTCAGGGGACTCTGGAAACACCATATATTTT. Translation gives CASSGSGDSGNTIYF.

The chain has TRBV11-3 and TRBJ2-5, with 9 bases fitting TRBD1. The end of the DNA aligns better with TRBJ2-7, so the J call may be wrong. This CDR3 is 13 amino acids long. In germline, CDR1 is SGHNT, CDR2 YENEEA. The DNA for the CDR3 is TGTGCCAGCAGCAGGGGGACAGGGAGCGAGCAGTACTTC. Amino acids: CASSRGTGSEQYF.

The V gene is TRBV28, the J gene TRBJ2-7, with 9 bases aligning to TRBD1. CDR3 length equals 15 residues. CDR1 MDHEN and CDR2 SYDVKM come from the germline V gene. V was pared by 5 bases and J by 0 bases, with 5 bases of the junction left unmatched. The CDR3 DNA reads TGTGCCAGCAGTGCCTCGGGACAGGGCTCCTACGAGCAGTACTTC. Encoded protein: CASSASGQGSYEQYF.

The CDR3 DNA follows: TGTGCCAGCAGCTTAGACGGGGCGAAAGATACGCAGTATTTT. Protein sequence: CASSLDGAKDTQYF. The rearrangement links TRBV11-1 to TRBJ2-3, with D perhaps assigned TRBD1 or TRBD2 (5 bases each). V was cut by 1 base and J by 5 bases, with 10 bases left in between. Looked up from germline, CDR1 is SGHAT and CDR2 is FQDESV (reference sequence). This CDR3 region has 14 residues.

CDR3 sequence reads: CASSEYEKLFF. The CDR3 nucleotides read TGTGCCAGCAGTGAATATGAAAAACTGTTTTTT. The V call is TRBV28, the J call TRBJ1-4; no clear D. The ends were cut back, 5 bases at V and 6 bases at J, with 4 bases in the middle. The CDR3 sequence is 11 residues long. Germline CDR1 MDHEN, CDR2 SYDVKM.

This chain joins TRBV6-5 and TRBJ2-7; 9 nucleotides line up with TRBD1. Trimming at V came to 8 bases and at J to 1 base, leaving 9 bases not matched to a gene. CDR1 MNHEY and CDR2 SVGAGI come from the germline V gene. This CDR3 has 15 residues. In DNA, the CDR3 is TGTGCCAGCCGTAGGGGACAGGGTATTTCCTACGAGCAGTACTTC. This sequence encodes CASRRGQGISYEQYF.

The chain is built from TRBV6-5 and TRBJ1-4; D gene unclear. Germline loops: CDR1 MNHEY, CDR2 SVGAGI. The CDR3 is 14 amino acids. Trimming took 4 bases from V and 5 from J, leaving 11 bases between them. The CDR3 loop is CASSSPPENEKLFF. The CDR3 DNA follows: TGTGCCAGCAGTTCCCCACCCGAGAATGAAAAACTGTTTTTT.

This clone showed up just a few times. The chain uses TRBV29-1 and TRBJ1-3; D call uncertain. CDR3 length equals 14 residues. Trimming removed 5 bases at V and 4 bases at J, with 15 bases between. CDR1 and CDR2 (germline): SQVTM, ANQGSEA. This chain's CDR3 is CSVTLMGYGNTIYF. The DNA for the CDR3 is TGCAGCGTTACCCTTATGGGGTACGGAAACACCATATATTTT.

The rearrangement joins TRBV5-6 to TRBJ2-7; D perhaps matches TRBD1 (5 bases). Germline V CDR1 and CDR2: SGHDT, YYEEEE. The CDR3 extends over 12 amino acids. Deletions cut 2 bases from V and 2 bases from J, with 5 bases between. The CDR3 DNA reads TGTGCCAGCAGCTTAGGGGCCTACGAGCAGTACTTC. Translating gives CASSLGAYEQYF.

J is TRBJ2-7 and V is TRBV5-8, with 8 bases identical to TRBD1. After removal of 0 bases from V and 1 base from J, the junction contained 6 bases not matched to a gene. The germline CDR1 and CDR2 sequences are SGHTS and YDEGEE. The CDR3 has 16 amino acids. CDR3 sequence: CASSLGDGQGSYEQYF. The CDR3 DNA sequence: TGTGCCAGCAGCTTGGGTGATGGACAGGGTTCCTACGAGCAGTACTTC.

The chain has TRBV30 and TRBJ2-7, with 11 bases that match TRBD1. Per the germline V gene, CDR1 is GTSNPN and CDR2 is SVGIG (reference sequence). CDR3 size: 15 residues. V was clipped by 0 bases and J by 6 bases; unmatched bases: 7. CDR3 coding DNA: TGTGCCTGGAGTGTACGTGGGACAGGGGGGGCCGAGCAGTACTTC. This sequence encodes CAWSVRGTGGAEQYF.

The chain carries TRBV7-7 and TRBJ1-3, with D unclear. The CDR3 spans 13 residues. Deletions cut 5 bases from V and 4 bases from J, with 9 bases between. The germline CDR1 and CDR2 sequences are SSHAT and FNYEAQ (reference sequence). The CDR3 loop is CASSLSGGNTIYF. CDR3 DNA sequence: TGTGCCAGCAGCCTGTCCGGAGGAAACACCATATATTTT.

The genes are TRBV5-5 and TRBJ2-5; D is undetermined. V was cut by 4 bases and J by 2 bases, with 15 bases left in between. This CDR3 comprises 15 residues. Germline V lookup: CDR1 SGHKS, CDR2 YYEKEE (reference sequence). In DNA, the CDR3 is TGTGCCAGCAGCCCCTTCTTATCGGGTCAAGAGACCCAGTACTTC. Translated: CASSPFLSGQETQYF.

The chain employs TRBV28 and TRBJ2-1; possibly TRBD2 for D (5 bases). V shed 6 bases and J shed 4 bases, with 13 bases lying between them. CDR1 is MDHEN, CDR2 SYDVKM, per germline. The CDR3 totals 14 residues. The DNA for the CDR3 is TGTGCCAGCAGACCCGGGGTGGTTTACAATGAGCAGTTCTTC. Translated: CASRPGVVYNEQFF.

This rearrangement joins TRBV28 to TRBJ1-2; 8 bases are a match to TRBD1. Per the germline V gene, CDR1 is MDHEN and CDR2 is SYDVKM. The CDR3 covers 14 residues. Germline trimming cut 7 bases from V and 4 bases from J; bases unmatched to any gene: 8. CDR3 in amino acids: CASKKTGDVYGYTF. DNA for the CDR3: TGTGCCAGCAAAAAGACAGGGGACGTCTATGGCTACACCTTC.

The chain uses TRBV5-1 and TRBJ2-5, with D possibly TRBD2 on 6 matching bases. The length of the CDR3 is 15 residues. V was trimmed by 2 bases and J by 2 bases, leaving 13 bases between them. Germline loops: CDR1 SGHRS, CDR2 YFSETQ. The CDR3: CASSFLLAGQETQYF. Here the CDR3 DNA reads TGCGCCAGCAGCTTCCTCCTGGCGGGACAAGAGACCCAGTACTTC. Complete variable domain (other parts from reference TRBV5-1 and TRBJ2-5): KAGVTQTPRYLIKTRGQQVTLSCSPISGHRSVSWYQQTPGQGLQFLFEYFSETQRNKGNFPGRFSGRQFSNSRSEMNVSTLELGDSALYLCASSFLLAGQETQYFGPGTRLLVL.

The J gene is TRBJ2-1, the V gene TRBV5-1; no reliable D call. This CDR3 is built from 11 residues. Trimming took off 3 bases at V and 10 bases at J, with 8 bases between the two ends. Germline CDR1 and CDR2: SGHRS and YFSETQ. The CDR3 is CASSSAREQFF. The CDR3 nucleotides read TGCGCCAGCAGCTCGGCCCGGGAGCAGTTCTTC.

The V and J genes are TRBV9 and TRBJ1-5, with unresolved D. Germline V gives CDR1 SGDLS, CDR2 YYNGEE. The ends were cut back, 4 bases at V and 3 bases at J, with 8 bases in the middle. This CDR3 has 13 amino acids. CDR3 region: CASSRLDNQPQHF. CDR3 DNA sequence: TGTGCCAGCAGCCGGTTGGACAATCAGCCCCAGCATTTT.

The chain is built from TRBV7-9 and TRBJ1-6; maybe TRBD1 (6 bases). Trimming removed 0 bases from V and 7 bases from J, with 10 bases in between. The germline V gene encodes CDR1 SEHNR and CDR2 FQNEAQ (reference sequence). CDR3 length: 15 residues. Here the CDR3 reads CASSLASGENSPLHF. The CDR3 nucleotides read TGTGCCAGCAGCTTAGCTTCAGGGGAGAATTCACCCCTCCACTTT.

V is TRBV6-4 and J is TRBJ2-2, with D uncertain. CDR3 length: 16 amino acids. The ends were cut back, 0 bases at V and 1 base at J, with 9 bases in the middle. From germline, CDR1 is MRHNA and CDR2 SNTAGT. CDR3 bases: TGTGCCAGCAGTGACTCTTTTAGAAAGAACACCGGGGAGCTGTTTTTT. Translation: CASSDSFRKNTGELFF.

The gene calls are TRBV2 and TRBJ2-5; 13 bases are shared with TRBD2. The CDR3 length is 14 residues. CDR1 is SNHLY, CDR2 FYNNEI, per germline. Trimming took 5 bases from V and 4 from J; bases not matched to a gene: 1. The CDR3 region is CASSTSGRAETQYF. The CDR3 nucleotides are TGTGCCAGCAGTACTAGCGGGAGGGCAGAGACCCAGTACTTC.

V is TRBV15 and J is TRBJ2-1; 9 bases are a match to TRBD2. This CDR3 is built from 16 residues. CDR1 LNHNV and CDR2 YYDKDF come from the germline V gene (reference sequence). V dropped 1 base and J dropped 8; count of bases not matched to a gene: 9. CDR3 nucleotides: TGTGCCACCAGCAGAGTAGCGGGAGTAAGTTCCCATGAGCAGTTCTTC. Its translation is CATSRVAGVSSHEQFF.

V and J are TRBV9 and TRBJ1-3; possible D gene TRBD1, 5 bases. Trimming removed 4 bases from V and 0 bases from J, with 14 bases in between. CDR1 is SGDLS, CDR2 YYNGEE, per germline. The CDR3 is made up of 16 amino acids. The CDR3 nucleotides read TGTGCCAGCAGCAAGGACATCGGCCTCTCTGGAAACACCATATATTTT. Translated, it gives CASSKDIGLSGNTIYF.